One T cell receptor beta chain is described in this entry. No antigen is known for it. CDR3 length: 19 amino acids. Looked up from germline, CDR1 is SGHRS and CDR2 is YFSETQ. Trimming pared 0 bases from V and 0 bases from J, leaving 16 bases between. The sample comes from a study of cytomegalovirus exposure and HLA in healthy donors. Although they were nominally healthy when sampled, donors likely had unrecorded immune exposures. The PCR made use of 60 Vbeta and 13 Jbeta primers. Generated by immunoSEQ multiplex PCR, the TCRdb table keeps only in-frame clones and is missing some. The table includes about 140,000 clones, about 74% detected once. Study observations and caveats: Per a prior analysis, the majority of TCR beta V segments were productive roughly 87% or roughly 30% of the time. Cytomegalovirus-associated TCR beta chains were listed, numbering 150 to 200.

V is TRBV5-1 and J is TRBJ1-6; D perhaps matches TRBD1 (5 bases). The sequence derives from a male donor in good health and CMV-seronegative. Input material: PBMCs. The CDR3 DNA is TGCGCCAGCAGCTTGGAGGGCGTCGGGACTTCCTCCTATAATTCACCCCTCCACTTT. Amino acids: CASSLEGVGTSSYNSPLHF.